A selection of T cell receptor beta chains follows, all from one sample in a study of T-cell memory formation after mild COVID-19. TCRdb passed the 5' RACE reads through MiXCR, listing each CDR3 protein once. The sample shows about 350,000 distinct CDR3 sequences, about 13% of them seen only once. The sample was PBMCs or a T cell subset sorted from them (not recorded which). The source is a man aged 18-30 years who had mild COVID-19 (a few samples of this study predate the infection). Cell type and time point are not known. CDR3s include the opening cysteine and the closing phenylalanine or tryptophan. The D gene is left open where the match is weak. Size values are once, few and many counts, or a class for expanded clones, and some rows have none.

J,V,size,D,DNA,CDR3
TRBJ1-1,TRBV9,few,NA,TGTGCCAGCAGCGTAGCAGGCTTGAACACTGAAGCTTTCTTT,CASSVAGLNTEAFF
TRBJ2-1,TRBV6-4,NA,TRBD2,TGTGCCAGCAGTGAACCGACTAGCGGGGAGATTTACAATGAGCAGTTCTTC,CASSEPTSGEIYNEQFF
TRBJ2-7,TRBV12-3/TRBV12-4,few,NA,TGTGCCAGCAGAGAGGACAGCTTCTCCTACGAGCAGTACTTC,CASREDSFSYEQYF
TRBJ2-3,TRBV29-1,few,NA,TGCAGCGTTGGACAGCCCGTCACAGATACGCAGTATTTT,CSVGQPVTDTQYF
TRBJ1-5,TRBV27,NA,TRBD1,TGTGCCAGCAGTGGAACCGGGACAGGTAGCAATCAGCCCCAGCATTTT,CASSGTGTGSNQPQHF
TRBJ1-2,TRBV19,NA,TRBD1,TGTGCCAGTAGTATAGTCGGGACAGGGGTCGTCTATGGCTACACCTTC,CASSIVGTGVVYGYTF
TRBJ1-1,TRBV5-5,many,NA,TGTGCCAGCAGCTTGGCCTCTGGGTCGGGCACTGAAGCTTTCTTT,CASSLASGSGTEAFF
TRBJ2-6,TRBV18,few,TRBD2,TGTGCCAGCTCAACGGGGGGAGCCGGGGCCAACGTCCTGACTTTC,CASSTGGAGANVLTF
TRBJ2-1,TRBV5-1,few,NA,TGCGCCAGCAGCTTGGGGCCCGAGACCGAGCAGTTCTTC,CASSLGPETEQFF
TRBJ2-5,TRBV14,few,NA,TGTGCCAGCAGCCAAGTTGGCCGGGAGACCCAGTACTTC,CASSQVGRETQYF
TRBJ2-3,TRBV2,NA,NA,TGTGCCAGCAGTGTAGGGCCAGATACGCAGTATTTT,CASSVGPDTQYF
TRBJ1-4,TRBV5-1,few,NA,TGCGCCAGCAGCTTGGCTTTAGGGCGCCGTGAAAAACTGTTTTTT,CASSLALGRREKLFF
TRBJ1-1,TRBV7-8,few,NA,TGTGCCAGCAGCTTAATTAGGACCTACGATACTGAAGCTTTCTTT,CASSLIRTYDTEAFF
TRBJ2-2,TRBV6-2/TRBV6-3,NA,TRBD1,TGTGCCAGCATTATGACAAGACAGGGTTACACCGGGGAGCTGTTTTTT,CASIMTRQGYTGELFF
TRBJ2-4,TRBV7-2,many,TRBD1,TGTGCCAGCAGCTTAGCGCAAGGACAGGGAGTCAAAAACATTCAGTACTTC,CASSLAQGQGVKNIQYF
TRBJ2-5,TRBV25-1,NA,NA,TGTGCCAGCAGTGAAATGAACCAAGAGACCCAGTACTTC,CASSEMNQETQYF
TRBJ2-1,TRBV11-2,NA,NA,TGTGCCAGCAGCCTCATGCGGAACAGCTACAATGAGCAGTTCTTC,CASSLMRNSYNEQFF
TRBJ1-4,TRBV12-3/TRBV12-4,many,TRBD1,TGTGCCAGCAGCCCGCGGGGGACAGGAGATAATGAAAAACTGTTTTTT,CASSPRGTGDNEKLFF
TRBJ2-1,TRBV9,few,TRBD2,TGTGCCAGCAGCGTAGCTCCTAGCGGGGGGTCCTACAATGAGCAGTTCTTC,CASSVAPSGGSYNEQFF
TRBJ1-1,TRBV12-3/TRBV12-4,few,NA,TGTGCCAGCAGTTCGCAGGGGACCACTGAAGCTTTCTTT,CASSSQGTTEAFF
TRBJ2-2,TRBV5-5,NA,NA,TGTGCCAGCAGCCTTAGCGGTTTCACCGGGGAGCTGTTTTTT,CASSLSGFTGELFF
TRBJ2-3,TRBV4-3,few,NA,TGCGCCAGCAGCCAAGATGAATGGGGGGTAGGGGATACGCAGTATTTT,CASSQDEWGVGDTQYF
TRBJ1-2,TRBV6-6,NA,NA,TGTGCCAGCAGTTACTCCCAGGGGATTTATGGCTACACCTTC,CASSYSQGIYGYTF
TRBJ2-2,TRBV4-1,few,NA,TGCGCCAGCAGCCAACCCGGCAAGAGGGAGCTGTTTTTT,CASSQPGKRELFF
TRBJ2-4,TRBV6-4,NA,NA,TGTGCCAGCAGGCGGGACATTCAGTACTTC,CASRRDIQYF
TRBJ1-1,TRBV6-6,few,NA,TGTGCCAGCAGCCAGGACGGACAGATTTTGAACACTGAAGCTTTCTTT,CASSQDGQILNTEAFF
TRBJ2-3,TRBV9,NA,NA,TGTGCCAGCAGCCCTCAGGGGATCCACGCAGATACGCAGTATTTT,CASSPQGIHADTQYF
TRBJ1-3,TRBV25-1,few,NA,TGTGCCAGCAGTGAGAGGCCCGCAGGGACTGGAAACACCATATATTTT,CASSERPAGTGNTIYF
TRBJ1-2,TRBV5-1,NA,TRBD1,TGCGCCAGCGGAACCCCGGGACAGGGGGCCGGAGGCTACACCTTC,CASGTPGQGAGGYTF
TRBJ1-1,TRBV6-6,NA,TRBD1,TGTGCCAGCAGTTACAAAGCCGGGACAGGGGGCTTCGACACTGAAGCTTTCTTT,CASSYKAGTGGFDTEAFF
TRBJ2-2,TRBV20-1,few,NA,TGCAGTGCTAAGCGGGTCGCCGGGGAGCTGTTTTTT,CSAKRVAGELFF
TRBJ2-7,TRBV4-2,many,TRBD1,TGTGCCAGCAGCCCCGGACAGGGAGACTACGAGCAGTACTTC,CASSPGQGDYEQYF
TRBJ1-1,TRBV9,NA,TRBD1,TGTGCCAGCAGCGCCGGGACAGGGAGAAACACTGAAGCTTTCTTT,CASSAGTGRNTEAFF
TRBJ2-1,TRBV7-8,NA,TRBD2,TGTGCCAGCAGCCCGTACGCGGGGGGGGCGAGTAATGAGCAGTTCTTC,CASSPYAGGASNEQFF
TRBJ2-6,TRBV30,many,NA,TGTGCCTGGAGTGTACGTGGGGTCAACGTCCTGACTTTC,CAWSVRGVNVLTF
TRBJ2-5,TRBV6-6,NA,NA,TGTGCCAGCGTCTACGGGATGTGGGAGACCCAGTACTTC,CASVYGMWETQYF
TRBJ2-2,TRBV5-6,few,TRBD2,TGTGCCAGCAGCTCCTTAGCGGGGGAGAACACCGGGGAGCTGTTTTTT,CASSSLAGENTGELFF
TRBJ2-5,TRBV9,few,TRBD2,TGTGCCAGCAGCCCACCCGGGGGGTGGGATACCCAGTACTTC,CASSPPGGWDTQYF
TRBJ2-7,TRBV6-2/TRBV6-3,few,TRBD1,TGTGCCAGCAGCCAGCTCGGGACAGGGGCCTCCTACGAGCAGTACTTC,CASSQLGTGASYEQYF
TRBJ2-1,TRBV12-3/TRBV12-4,few,NA,TGTGCCAGCACCCTCCGGCTTGGATCCAATGAGCAGTTCTTC,CASTLRLGSNEQFF
TRBJ2-3,TRBV7-2,many,NA,TGTGCCAGCAGCTCCACCCCCACAGATACGCAGTATTTT,CASSSTPTDTQYF
TRBJ2-4,TRBV7-2,many,NA,TGTGCCAGCAGCGTTGGTGGAGCCAAAAACATTCAGTACTTC,CASSVGGAKNIQYF
TRBJ2-5,TRBV6-5,NA,TRBD1,TGTGCCAGCAGTCCGACAGGGGCGGGGACCCAGTACTTC,CASSPTGAGTQYF
TRBJ2-1,TRBV20-1,few,TRBD1,TGCAGTGCTAGAGTCAGGGGGAATGAGCAGTTCTTC,CSARVRGNEQFF
TRBJ2-1,TRBV2,NA,TRBD1,TGTGCCAGCACCTTGGGACAGGGGGCCTACAATGAGCAGTTCTTC,CASTLGQGAYNEQFF
TRBJ1-6,TRBV4-1,few,NA,TGCGCCAGCAGCCAATCGTGGGGTTTATTACAGGGAAGGAATTCACCCCTCCACTTT,CASSQSWGLLQGRNSPLHF
TRBJ1-2,TRBV27,once,NA,TGTGCCAGCAGTCCCCAAAAAACGGGGGCGAGGCACTATGGCTACACCTTC,CASSPQKTGARHYGYTF
TRBJ2-7,TRBV7-6,few,TRBD2,TGTGCCAGCAGCCCTTTAGCGGGGGGCTCCTACGAGCAGTACTTC,CASSPLAGGSYEQYF
TRBJ2-3,TRBV11-3,few,NA,TGTGCCAGCAGCTTAGATCGGGGGCCGCAGTATTTT,CASSLDRGPQYF
TRBJ2-3,TRBV19,NA,NA,TGTGCCACACGGGAGTCTACAGATACGCAGTATTTT,CATRESTDTQYF
TRBJ1-4,TRBV6-6,few,NA,TGTGCCAGCAGCCGGATCGGGGGGCCCTATGCAACTAATGAAAAACTGTTTTTT,CASSRIGGPYATNEKLFF
TRBJ2-3,TRBV4-2,few,NA,TGTGCCAGCAGCCAAGCTCTTGGGGTAACAGATACGCAGTATTTT,CASSQALGVTDTQYF
TRBJ1-1,TRBV15,NA,NA,TGTGCCACCAGCAGAGTAGGACAGATGAACACTGAAGCTTTCTTT,CATSRVGQMNTEAFF
TRBJ2-1,TRBV6-2/TRBV6-3,many,NA,TGTGCCAGCAGTTACCACCGGGGTATTAGCGGCCACAATGAGCAGTTCTTC,CASSYHRGISGHNEQFF